This T cell receptor beta chain was captured by sequencing in a study of blood T cell repertoires in COVID-19. Study context: The United States, Italy and Spain were the sources of the acute and convalescent COVID-19 samples. T cells, B-cell-depleted T cells, or PBMCs supplied cDNA or gDNA.

Between the trimmed V and J ends, which lost 4 bases and 4 bases, there was a span of 22 bases. Germline V CDR1 and CDR2: SGHVS, FQNEAQ. CDR3 length: 17 residues. Original handling: Amplification of reference gene primers was used by the study to estimate nucleated cell counts. Data came from immunoSEQ multiplex PCR; TCRdb stores just in-frame clones and leaves some out. V, J and clone size reflect that table, while D and trimming were determined from the DNA. The sample shows some 42,000 clones, 89% of them seen only once. V usage is TRBV7-8 and J usage is TRBJ1-1; no reliable D call. This TCR derives from a human donor in a cohort sampled during active COVID-19. Specimen: peripheral blood. CDR3 nucleotides: TGTGCCAGCAGCTGGTTGCCCACCGGGAGTTCGAGCACTGAAGCTTTCTTT. This encodes CASSWLPTGSSSTEAFF.